These 14 T cell receptor beta chains originate from one sample sequenced in a study of T-cell reconstitution after alpha-beta-depleted transplantation in children. Library preparation (for TCRbeta) was performed with unique molecular identifiers. TCRdb recomputed calls from the PCR reads with MiXCR, one row per CDR3 protein. The sample has fewer than 700,000 distinct CDR3 sequences, 10% to 15% seen once; the top ten hold about 2.2%. The sequencing here drew on PBMCs, mostly from graft donor cells, taken 360 days after TCRalphabeta/CD19-depleted stem cell transplant. The source of these receptors is a male patient younger than 18 who had a stem cell transplant for acute myeloid leukemia, so the T cells may come from the graft donor.

This clonotype appeared a few times. This sequence joins TRBV6-2 or TRBV6-3 and TRBJ1-3, with unresolved D. Germline V gene lookup returns CDR1 MNHEY and CDR2 SVGEGT. V lost 8 bases and J lost 2, with 10 bases in between. The CDR3 is 13 amino acids. The CDR3 here is CASFDGPGNTIYF. The CDR3 region has the DNA TGTGCCAGCTTTGACGGACCTGGAAACACCATATATTTT.

This chain links TRBV11-1 with TRBJ2-7; 10 bases fit TRBD1. Per germline, CDR1 SGHAT and CDR2 FQDESV (reference sequence). This CDR3 is 18 amino acids long. Trimming cost V 5 bases and J 4 bases; bases outside gene matches: 17. The CDR3 is CASSPRRGQGEYQYEQYF. The DNA for the CDR3 is TGTGCCAGCAGCCCAAGGCGTGGACAGGGGGAGTATCAGTACGAGCAGTACTTC.

About this clonotype: A read error is possible here, since a much larger clone lies one base away. V usage is TRBV7-6 and J usage is TRBJ2-3, with D hard to call. Per the germline V gene, CDR1 is SGHVS and CDR2 is FNYEAQ. The length of the CDR3 is 15 residues. DNA of the CDR3: TGTGCCTGCAGCTTAGTCGCGGCTCGCACAGATACGCAGTATTTT. This encodes CACSLVAARTDTQYF.

In this sample, this clonotype turned up once. This chain links TRBV12-5 with TRBJ1-2; tentative D call: TRBD1 (5 bases). This CDR3 comprises 14 residues. V lost 6 bases and J lost 0, with 11 bases in between. CDR1 is LGHNT and CDR2 is FRNRAP in the germline V gene. The CDR3 DNA follows: TGTGCTAGTGGGCGGGGGGGAGCTAACTATGGCTACACCTTC. As protein: CASGRGGANYGYTF.

This clonotype came up a few times. The V and J genes are TRBV6-5 and TRBJ2-7; the match to TRBD1 covers 7 bases. CDR1 is MNHEY and CDR2 is SVGAGI in the germline V gene. CDR3 length equals 16 residues. Losses at the gene ends were 0 bases for V and 4 bases for J; bases not matched to a gene: 9. CDR3: CASSYSSGQISYEQYF. For the CDR3, the DNA is TGTGCCAGCAGTTACTCTTCGGGACAGATTTCGTACGAGCAGTACTTC.

This clonotype turned up a few times. The chain is built from TRBV4-3 and TRBJ1-6; no definite D call. This CDR3 is 16 amino acids long. The germline CDR1 and CDR2 sequences are LGHNA and YSLEER. Trimming pared 0 bases from V and 3 bases from J, leaving 9 bases between. The CDR3 sequence: CASSQDSQVYNSPLHF. The CDR3 bases are TGCGCCAGCAGCCAAGATTCGCAGGTCTATAATTCACCCCTCCACTTT.

As to this clonotype: Since a much larger clone is just one base distant, this may be a read error. The V and J genes are TRBV3-1 and TRBJ2-1; 10 bases are a match to TRBD2. From germline, CDR1 is LGHDT and CDR2 YNNKEL (reference sequence). This CDR3 is 17 amino acids long. The CDR3 loop is CATSQDGGLAGDNEQFF. DNA of the CDR3: TGTGCCACCAGCCAAGATGGGGGGCTAGCGGGAGATAATGAGCAGTTCTTC.

This clonotype was seen ten or more times. The CDR3 reads CSAGERGPTDTQYF. The CDR3 coding sequence is TGCAGTGCTGGCGAGCGGGGGCCCACAGATACGCAGTATTTT. V usage is TRBV20-1 and J usage is TRBJ2-3; TRBD2 matches at 8 bases. The trim removed 5 bases at V and 2 bases at J, leaving 6 bases unmatched. Germline V CDR1 and CDR2: DFQATT, SNEGSKA (reference sequence). CDR3 size: 14 residues.

This clonotype was observed a few times. V usage is TRBV28 and J usage is TRBJ1-2; 10 nucleotides line up with TRBD1. J was trimmed by 5 bases and V by 3 bases; bases with no gene match: 6. Germline CDR1 and CDR2: MDHEN and SYDVKM. This CDR3 has 15 amino acids. The CDR3 nucleotides are TGTGCCAGCAGTTTCCTGGACAGGGGGTCGTATGGCTACACCTTC. Amino acid sequence: CASSFLDRGSYGYTF.

The J gene is TRBJ1-4, the V gene TRBV7-9, with D possibly matching TRBD1 (5 bases). V was trimmed by 5 bases and J by 4 bases, leaving 17 bases between them. This CDR3 has 16 amino acids. Germline V lookup: CDR1 SEHNR, CDR2 FQNEAQ (reference sequence). This CDR3 is CASSTKLTDRNEKLFF. The CDR3 DNA follows: TGTGCCAGCAGCACGAAACTGACAGACCGTAATGAAAAACTGTTTTTT.

This clonotype was seen many times. The chain is built from TRBV10-3 and TRBJ2-3; TRBD1 matches 10 bases. The V gene's germline CDR1 is ENHRY and CDR2 SYGVKD. J was trimmed by 2 bases and V by 6 bases; bases with no gene match: 8. The CDR3 sequence is 16 residues long. CDR3 sequence: CAIRKGQGGTTDTQYF. The CDR3, as DNA: TGTGCCATCAGGAAAGGACAGGGGGGGACCACAGATACGCAGTATTTT.

The CDR3 bases are TGCGCCAGCAGCCCCACAATTGGCGAGCAGTACTTC. Its protein is CASSPTIGEQYF. This chain connects TRBV5-1 to TRBJ2-7; no clear D. CDR3 length: 12 residues. CDR1 and CDR2 (germline): SGHRS, YFSETQ. Deletions cut 4 bases from V and 6 bases from J, with 11 bases between.

This clonotype came up many times. V is TRBV4-3 and J is TRBJ2-1, with D perhaps TRBD1 (6 bases). Germline CDR1 is LGHNA and CDR2 is YSLEER. The CDR3 contains 12 residues. Deletions cut 1 base from V and 13 bases from J, with 11 bases between. In DNA form, the CDR3 reads TGCGCCAGCAGCCAAGGGATGGGACAACAGTTCTTC. As protein: CASSQGMGQQFF.

V is TRBV12-3 or TRBV12-4 and J is TRBJ2-2; D not certain. The CDR3 extends over 12 amino acids. V was pared by 3 bases and J by 7 bases, with 6 bases between. The CDR3 sequence: CASSFDGGELFF. The CDR3 DNA sequence: TGTGCCAGCAGTTTCGATGGCGGGGAGCTGTTTTTT.